Listed below are T cell receptor beta chains from one sample, sequenced in a study of T cells after posttransplantation cyclophosphamide. Sequencing was performed with immunoSEQ multiplex PCR; in TCRdb, only in-frame clones are kept and a portion is missing. The repertoire yields some 40,000 clones, none seen only once; the top ten contain roughly 2.1%. The sample consisted of PBMCs. The receptors were gathered from a man aged 35-49 years in good health, CMV-negative, and a related stem cell transplant donor. The CDR3 runs from the conserved cysteine through the conserved F or W. The D gene is left open where the match is weak. Clone sizes are given selectively: once, few, many, or a class where the clone is expanded.

j_call clone_size d_call v_call cdr3_nt cdr3_aa
TRBJ1-2 many TRBD1 TRBV2 TGTGCCAGCAGTTCGCGACAGGGGGCGACAAGATATGGCTACACCTTC CASSSRQGATRYGYTF
TRBJ1-3 many TRBD1 TRBV30 TGTGCCTGGAGGCCGACAGGGGCTGGAAACACCATATATTTT CAWRPTGAGNTIYF
TRBJ1-2 many - TRBV5-1 TGCGCCAGCAGCTTGCTTCCGGGAGAGACCTGGGGCTACACCTTC CASSLLPGETWGYTF
TRBJ2-7 many - TRBV21-1 TGTGCCAGCAGCATAAACCGGGACAGGGGACCCGAGCAGTACTTC CASSINRDRGPEQYF
TRBJ1-1 - - TRBV9 TGTGCCAGCAGCCCCCCACAGGGGAACACTGAAGCTTTCTTT CASSPPQGNTEAFF
TRBJ2-3 many - TRBV5-4 TGTGCCAGCAGCGGGACTAGCACAGATACGCAGTATTTT CASSGTSTDTQYF
TRBJ2-5 few TRBD2 TRBV7-2 TGTGCCAGCATTCTAGCGGGATCCCTAGGCGGGACCCAGTACTTC CASILAGSLGGTQYF
TRBJ2-3 few TRBD2 TRBV7-9 TGTGCCGTCACCGGGACTAGCGGGTTCACAGATACGCAGTATTTT CAVTGTSGFTDTQYF
TRBJ2-3 few TRBD1 TRBV18 TGTGCCAGCTCACCAAGACAGGGGTCCACAGATACGCAGTATTTT CASSPRQGSTDTQYF
TRBJ2-4 many TRBD1 TRBV7-8 TGTGCCAGCAGCAGGGACAGGGTCCAAAACATTCAGTACTTC CASSRDRVQNIQYF
TRBJ2-1 few - TRBV29-1 TGCAGCGTTGAAACCGGGAGTTCCACAAACTACAATGAGCAGTTCTTC CSVETGSSTNYNEQFF
TRBJ2-3 many - TRBV4-3 TGCGCCAGCAGCCAAGATCGGCAGGGTAGGCAGTATTTT CASSQDRQGRQYF
TRBJ2-5 few - TRBV15 TGTGCCACCAGCAGAGCACTTAAAGAGACCCAGTACTTC CATSRALKETQYF
TRBJ2-1 many TRBD1 TRBV2 TGTGCCAGCAGACGGACAGGGAACTACAATGAGCAGTTCTTC CASRRTGNYNEQFF
TRBJ2-2 many - TRBV6-1 TGTGCCAGCAGTGAAGCGGGGAGGAACACCGGGGAGCTGTTTTTT CASSEAGRNTGELFF
TRBJ2-1 many TRBD2 TRBV7-9 TGTGCCAGCAGCACAAACCCCGGGCTAGCGGGGGCCCGGGAGCAGTTCTTC CASSTNPGLAGAREQFF
TRBJ2-7 many - TRBV5-1 TGCGCCAGCAGCTTGGCCTTGGGCTCCTACTACGAGCAGTACTTC CASSLALGSYYEQYF
TRBJ1-1 many TRBD1 TRBV7-8 TGTGCCAGCAGCTTAGGACAGGGGGCGAACACTGAAGCTTTCTTT CASSLGQGANTEAFF
TRBJ2-6 many - TRBV6-5 TGTGCCAGCACGTCCTCTGGGGCCAACGTCCTGACTTTC CASTSSGANVLTF
TRBJ1-2 many - TRBV19 TGTGCCAGCCGCCGGAGCAGGGAGGGATATGGCTACACCTTC CASRRSREGYGYTF
TRBJ1-5 many - TRBV2 TGTGCCAGCAGTGAATCAGTGTATAGCAATCAGCCCCAGCATTTT CASSESVYSNQPQHF
TRBJ1-1 many TRBD1 TRBV11-2 TGTGCCAGCAGCCTACAGGGGGGGAACACTGAAGCTTTCTTT CASSLQGGNTEAFF
TRBJ1-2 few TRBD1 TRBV7-9 TGTGCCAGCAGTACAGGGGGGGCGGAAGGCTACACCTTC CASSTGGAEGYTF
TRBJ2-1 few - TRBV18 TGTGCCAGCTCAGCTCAACAGGTCGCCAATGAGCAGTTCTTC CASSAQQVANEQFF
TRBJ1-1 many TRBD1 TRBV6-5 TGTGCCAGCAGAACCCTAACAGGGGCCCGTGAAGCTTTCTTT CASRTLTGAREAFF
TRBJ2-1 few - TRBV2 TGTGCCAGCAGTGAAGCGCTTCGAAATAGCGGAATGTACAATGAGCAGTTCTTC CASSEALRNSGMYNEQFF
TRBJ2-3 many TRBD2 TRBV5-1 TGCGCCAGCAGCTTGGGGGGGACTAGCGGTTCAGATACGCAGTATTTT CASSLGGTSGSDTQYF
TRBJ2-3 many TRBD2 TRBV6-1 TGTGCCAGCAGGGTGGGACTAGCGGGGACAGATACGCAGTATTTT CASRVGLAGTDTQYF
TRBJ2-1 many - TRBV9 TGTGCCAGCACCGACAGGGACACCTCTACGGGGGCTATCAATGAGCAGTTCTTC CASTDRDTSTGAINEQFF
TRBJ2-5 - TRBD2 TRBV4-3 TGCGCCAGCAGCCTCCAAGTCGAAGCGGGAGGGGGAGAGACCCAGTACTTC CASSLQVEAGGGETQYF
TRBJ2-7 few TRBD1 TRBV18 TGTGCCAGCTCACGGGACAGGGGGGAAAACGAGCAGTACTTC CASSRDRGENEQYF
TRBJ2-7 many TRBD2 TRBV2 TGTGCCAGGGGGACTAGCGGGGCGTCCTACGAGCAGTACTTC CARGTSGASYEQYF
TRBJ2-3 many TRBD1 TRBV2 TGTGCCTCCGGACAGGGGGATGGCACAGATACGCAGTATTTT CASGQGDGTDTQYF
TRBJ2-3 many TRBD2 TRBV4-1 TGCGCCAGCAGCCCCATTGGACTAGCTGGGGGCCACAATAAAACAGATACGCAGTATTTT CASSPIGLAGGHNKTDTQYF
TRBJ1-4 many - TRBV5-1 TGCGCCAGCAGCTTGGCAGCAACTAATGAAAAACTGTTTTTT CASSLAATNEKLFF
TRBJ2-1 many - TRBV5-1 TGCGCCAGCAGCTTGGGGCCCAACAATGACAATGAGCAGTTCTTC CASSLGPNNDNEQFF
TRBJ2-1 many - TRBV7-9 TGTGCCAGCAGCTCGGAGCTTATGTACAATGAGCAGTTCTTC CASSSELMYNEQFF
TRBJ1-5 - - TRBV18 TGTGCCAGCTCACCGACAGGAGGAGGTAGCAATCAGCCCCAGCATTTT CASSPTGGGSNQPQHF
TRBJ2-3 - - TRBV5-1 TGCGCCAGCAGTCCGGCAGGGTCAGATACGCAGTATTTT CASSPAGSDTQYF
TRBJ1-2 many TRBD1 TRBV19 TGTGCCAGTAGTACAGGACAGGGCCCTTTCTATGGCTACACCTTC CASSTGQGPFYGYTF
TRBJ2-3 many TRBD2 TRBV5-1 TGCGCCAGCAGTAGCGGGAGCGCCGGAGATACGCAGTATTTT CASSSGSAGDTQYF
TRBJ2-2 many TRBD1 TRBV2 TGTGCCAGCCGGGACAGGATATTACTCGAGAAGCTGTTTTTT CASRDRILLEKLFF
TRBJ2-1 many TRBD2 TRBV19 TGTGCCAGTAGTATCCCTCTAGCGGGAGGACGGATATACAATGAGCAGTTCTTC CASSIPLAGGRIYNEQFF
TRBJ2-7 many TRBD1 TRBV5-1 TGCGCCAGCAGCCTCGGGACAGGGGGGGGCCACTACGAGCAGTACTTC CASSLGTGGGHYEQYF
TRBJ1-1 many TRBD1 TRBV30 TGTGCCTTTCGCCAGGGACAGGGACTTATGAACACTGAAGCTTTCTTT CAFRQGQGLMNTEAFF
TRBJ1-1 many TRBD1 TRBV5-1 TGCGCCAGCAGCGTATCGACAGGGACGAACACTGAAGCTTTCTTT CASSVSTGTNTEAFF
TRBJ2-6 many - TRBV14 TGTGCCAGCAGCCAAGTCATGCGGGGCGGGAAGAGGTCTGGGGCCAACGTCCTGACTTTC CASSQVMRGGKRSGANVLTF
TRBJ2-2 many - TRBV4-2 TGTGCCAGCAGCCAAGATAGGAGAGACACCGGGGAGCTGTTTTTT CASSQDRRDTGELFF
TRBJ1-2 many - TRBV5-5 TGTGCCAGCAGCTTCGCGGACTCAGTTAGCTATGGCTACACCTTC CASSFADSVSYGYTF
TRBJ2-6 many TRBD1 TRBV5-1 TGCGCCAGCAGCTTGCTTCCGGGACAGGGCATCTCTGGGGCCAACGTCCTGACTTTC CASSLLPGQGISGANVLTF
TRBJ2-1 many TRBD1 TRBV2 TGTGCCAGCAGCTGGACGGGACAGCCAATTGACAATGAGCAGTTCTTC CASSWTGQPIDNEQFF
TRBJ2-3 few TRBD2 TRBV25-1 TGTGCCAGCAGTTTCAGGACTAGCGGGATCACAGATACGCAGTATTTT CASSFRTSGITDTQYF
TRBJ2-2 many - TRBV7-6 TGTGCCAGCAGCCTCTCCTCTTACACCGGGGAGCTGTTTTTT CASSLSSYTGELFF
TRBJ2-7 many - TRBV6-5 TGTGCCAGCAGTTACTCTCCGCCGACAGCCTACGAGCAGTACTTC CASSYSPPTAYEQYF